The text below deals with one TCR beta chain. Trimming stripped 3 bases from V and 2 bases from J, with 11 bases between. The CDR3 loop spans 14 amino acids. The germline CDR1 and CDR2 sequences are MDHEN and SYDVKM. This record belongs to a study of OX40 agonist ivuxolimab in advanced cancers. Sequencing was performed with immunoSEQ multiplex PCR; in TCRdb, only in-frame clones are kept and a portion is missing. This sample has under 80,000 clones, with roughly 90% found just once. The TCR originated in an adult with an advanced solid tumor such as melanoma, head and neck, liver or kidney cancer. The rearrangement uses TRBV28 and TRBJ2-7, with D unresolved. Sequences were derived from CD4+ or CD8+ T cells sorted from blood, sampled in a trial of the OX40 agonist ivuxolimab. The CDR3 DNA follows: TGTGCCAGCAGTTTTCTCTTCGACCCCTACGAGCAGTACTTC. This gives the protein CASSFLFDPYEQYF.